The rows below give T cell receptor beta chains drawn from one sample of a study of cytomegalovirus exposure and HLA in healthy donors. Method: immunoSEQ multiplex PCR; TCRdb's copy keeps in-frame clones and lacks some. The data hold 100,000 to 150,000 clones, with 75% to 80% observed a single time. The sample consisted of PBMCs. The receptor source for this set is an older woman in good health and CMV-seronegative. Both conserved end residues are part of each CDR3. Each record gives: CDR3 length, V gene, D gene, clone size, J gene, CDR3 protein, CDR3 DNA. The D gene is left open where the match is weak. Rows give clone size only sometimes, using once, few, many, or a class for an expanded clone.

>15|TRBV7-3|NA|few|TRBJ2-1
CASRSTELTYNEQFF
TGTGCCAGCAGATCTACAGAGCTAACCTACAATGAGCAGTTCTTC
>17|TRBV7-9|TRBD1|NA|TRBJ1-1
CASSFWTGGRLNTEAFF
TGTGCCAGCAGCTTCTGGACAGGGGGGAGACTGAACACTGAAGCTTTCTTT
>11|TRBV20-1|NA|NA|TRBJ2-7
CSAGAGYEQYF
TGCAGTGCTGGGGCTGGTTACGAGCAGTACTTC
>15|TRBV7-2|NA|NA|TRBJ2-1
CASNLDSTSYNEQFF
TGTGCCAGCAACCTCGACAGCACCTCCTACAATGAGCAGTTCTTC
>16|TRBV27|NA|NA|TRBJ2-4
CASSFDSLAEKNIQYF
TGTGCCAGCAGTTTCGATTCTTTAGCGGAAAAAAACATTCAGTACTTC
>15|TRBV19|TRBD2|NA|TRBJ2-3
CASSMVSGSTDTQYF
TGTGCCAGTAGTATGGTTAGCGGGAGCACAGATACGCAGTATTTT
>17|TRBV7-9|TRBD1|NA|TRBJ1-4
CASSQTTGSKTNEKLFF
TGTGCCAGCAGCCAGACGACAGGGAGTAAGACTAATGAAAAACTGTTTTTT
>16|TRBV6-5|NA|NA|TRBJ1-4
CASSYGLTPTNEKLFF
TGTGCCAGCAGTTACGGTCTTACTCCAACTAATGAAAAACTGTTTTTT
>14|TRBV5-6|TRBD1|NA|TRBJ1-1
CASSLDSGGTEAFF
TGTGCCAGCAGCTTGGATTCAGGGGGCACTGAAGCTTTCTTT
>15|TRBV25-1|NA|few|TRBJ1-2
CASSWGGARDYGYTF
TGTGCCAGCAGTTGGGGGGGGGCGCGGGACTATGGCTACACCTTC
>18|TRBV18|NA|NA|TRBJ2-6
CASSPFSRDLAGANVLTF
TGTGCCAGCTCACCATTTTCCAGGGATCTGGCTGGGGCCAACGTCCTGACTTTC
>13|TRBV28|NA|NA|TRBJ1-5
CASSLVGSYSGHF
TGTGCCAGCAGTTTAGTGGGTAGCTATTCGGGGCATTTT
>16|TRBV7-9|TRBD2|NA|TRBJ2-7
CASSLVAGGAVYEQYF
TGTGCCAGCAGCTTAGTGGCGGGAGGCGCTGTATACGAGCAGTACTTC
>14|TRBV30|TRBD1|NA|TRBJ1-5
CAWSVRQGAQPQHF
TGTGCCTGGAGTGTACGTCAGGGGGCACAGCCCCAGCATTTT
>17|TRBV4-1|TRBD2|NA|TRBJ2-7
CASSRLSGTSVAYEQYF
TGCGCCAGCAGCCGTCTGTCCGGGACTAGCGTTGCCTACGAGCAGTACTTC
>14|TRBV6-6|TRBD1|NA|TRBJ1-2
CASSLTGGEYGYTF
TGTGCCAGCAGCCTCACAGGGGGGGAGTATGGCTACACCTTC
>18|TRBV5-1|NA|NA|TRBJ2-5
CASSHTWVERIIKETQYF
TGCGCCAGCAGCCACACTTGGGTGGAGCGAATCATTAAAGAGACCCAGTACTTC
>13|TRBV27|TRBD1|NA|TRBJ1-1
CASSYRGDTEAFF
TGTGCCAGCAGTTACAGGGGCGACACTGAAGCTTTCTTT
>14|TRBV13|NA|NA|TRBJ2-7
CASTSSRGFDEQYF
TGTGCCAGCACCTCCAGTAGGGGGTTTGACGAGCAGTACTTC
>13|TRBV28|NA|NA|TRBJ2-5
CASSFHSQETQYF
TGTGCCAGCAGTTTTCACAGCCAAGAGACCCAGTACTTC
>16|TRBV11-2|TRBD2|NA|TRBJ2-1
CASSSGTSGRGNEQFF
TGTGCCAGCAGCTCCGGGACTAGCGGGAGGGGTAATGAGCAGTTCTTC
>18|TRBV7-9|NA|NA|TRBJ2-2
CASSLRGSGGSNTGELFF
TGTGCCAGCAGCTTAAGGGGATCCGGCGGCTCGAACACCGGGGAGCTGTTTTTT
>16|TRBV7-8|NA|NA|TRBJ1-5
CASSLVGAYSNQPQHF
TGTGCCAGCAGCTTAGTGGGAGCCTATAGCAATCAGCCCCAGCATTTT
>17|TRBV7-9|TRBD1|NA|TRBJ2-7
CASSRRGGTGDNYEQYF
TGTGCCAGCAGCCGTCGTGGTGGGACAGGGGATAACTACGAGCAGTACTTC
>15|TRBV5-1|TRBD2|NA|TRBJ2-2
CASSVGLRAAGELFF
TGCGCCAGCAGCGTGGGACTACGCGCGGCCGGGGAGCTGTTTTTT
>16|TRBV11-3|NA|once|TRBJ2-5
CASSSNRGGGQETQYF
TGTGCCAGCAGCTCGAACAGGGGAGGTGGGCAAGAGACCCAGTACTTC
>17|TRBV5-1|NA|few|TRBJ2-6
CASRPPMSWSGANVLTF
TGCGCCAGCAGACCCCCGATGAGCTGGTCTGGGGCCAACGTCCTGACTTTC
>15|TRBV14|NA|NA|TRBJ1-1
CASSPRVRSTTEAFF
TGTGCCAGCAGCCCGAGGGTCAGATCCACCACTGAAGCTTTCTTT
>14|TRBV4-1|NA|few|TRBJ1-5
CASSQGIMSEPQHF
TGTGCCAGCAGCCAAGGTATTATGAGTGAGCCCCAGCATTTT
>13|TRBV30|NA|NA|TRBJ1-4
CAWMVSDSEKLFF
TGTGCCTGGATGGTTTCGGACAGCGAAAAACTGTTTTTT
>15|TRBV6-6|TRBD1|NA|TRBJ2-5
CASSYRGTGRETQYF
TGTGCCAGCAGTTACAGGGGGACAGGGAGGGAGACCCAGTACTTC
>16|TRBV5-1|NA|NA|TRBJ1-3
CASSFDGSSSGNTIYF
TGCGCCAGCAGCTTCGACGGGTCGAGCTCTGGAAACACCATATATTTT
>14|TRBV6-1|NA|NA|TRBJ1-5
CASRTENSNQPQHF
TGTGCCAGCAGGACAGAGAATAGCAATCAGCCCCAGCATTTT
>12|TRBV5-1|NA|NA|TRBJ2-3
CASSTGSRTQYF
TGCGCCAGCAGCACGGGGTCGCGTACGCAGTATTTT
>16|TRBV27|TRBD1|NA|TRBJ2-7
CASSRSGTGISYEQYF
TGTGCCAGCAGTAGATCCGGGACAGGGATCTCCTACGAGCAGTACTTC
>14|TRBV28|TRBD2|NA|TRBJ2-2
CASSGRGRTGELFF
TGTGCCAGCAGTGGGCGGGGGAGGACCGGGGAGCTGTTTTTT
>13|TRBV7-9|TRBD2|NA|TRBJ2-1
CATRTSGYNEQFF
TGTGCCACCCGGACTAGCGGCTACAATGAGCAGTTCTTC
>13|TRBV7-2|NA|few|TRBJ2-1
CASSFYRADEQFF
TGTGCCAGCAGCTTTTACAGGGCCGATGAGCAGTTCTTC
>17|TRBV7-8|TRBD2|NA|TRBJ2-5
CASSLAWTSGGQETQYF
TGTGCCAGCAGCTTAGCGTGGACTAGCGGGGGGCAAGAGACCCAGTACTTC
>17|TRBV7-6|TRBD1|NA|TRBJ1-5
CASSLGAGGTFNQPQHF
TGTGCCAGCAGCTTAGGGGCAGGGGGAACCTTTAATCAGCCCCAGCATTTT
>18|TRBV5-4|TRBD2|NA|TRBJ2-5
CASSLAYASGGVRETQYF
TGTGCCAGCAGCTTGGCCTACGCTAGCGGGGGGGTTCGGGAGACCCAGTACTTC
>14|TRBV6-6|NA|NA|TRBJ1-5
CASSYAQGNQPQHF
TGTGCCAGCAGTTACGCGCAAGGCAATCAGCCCCAGCATTTT
>18|TRBV5-1|TRBD2|NA|TRBJ2-2
CASSLRPTSGTNTGELFF
TGCGCCAGCAGCTTGCGTCCGACTAGCGGGACGAACACCGGGGAGCTGTTTTTT
>13|TRBV28|NA|NA|TRBJ2-1
CASSVLGNNEQFF
TGTGCCAGCAGCGTCCTAGGAAACAATGAGCAGTTCTTC
>16|TRBV7-9|NA|NA|TRBJ2-1
CASSLTGRQGGNEQFF
TGTGCCAGCAGCTTAACCGGTAGGCAGGGGGGAAATGAGCAGTTCTTC
>17|TRBV28|TRBD1|NA|TRBJ1-1
CASSLETRDRGHREAFF
TGTGCCAGCAGTTTAGAGACCCGGGACAGGGGTCACCGTGAAGCTTTCTTT
>14|TRBV6-5|NA|NA|TRBJ2-2
CASSWTVYTGELFF
TGTGCCAGCAGCTGGACAGTATACACCGGGGAGCTGTTTTTT
>15|TRBV28|TRBD1|NA|TRBJ2-7
CASRAGTGVSYEQYF
TGTGCCAGCAGGGCCGGGACAGGGGTTTCCTACGAGCAGTACTTC
>17|TRBV5-1|NA|NA|TRBJ2-1
CASSRRSDGTTHNEQFF
TGCGCCAGCAGCCGGAGGTCGGACGGAACAACCCACAATGAGCAGTTCTTC